Listed below are T cell receptor beta chains from one sample, sequenced in a study of shared T cell receptors in the human thymus. The data were produced by immunoSEQ multiplex PCR, yet TCRdb's version contains in-frame clones alone and is incomplete. Among 550,000 to 800,000 clones listed, 80% to 90% were seen once. The sample also formed part of further work on human thymus T cells.

Sequencing used thymocytes. The receptors were sampled from a girl less than two years old with a congenital heart defect. Both conserved end residues are part of each CDR3. The D gene is left open where the match is weak. Only part of the rows carry a size: once, few, many, or a class if the clone is expanded.

d_gene	v_gene	abundance	j_gene	CDR3aa	CDR3nt
TRBD1	TRBV4-1	once	TRBJ2-2	CASSHCFRTGNTGELFF	TGCGCCAGCAGCCACTGTTTCCGGACAGGGAACACCGGGGAGCTGTTTTTT
-	TRBV28	-	TRBJ2-7	CASSLQGRWSTYEQYF	TGTGCCAGCAGTCTGCAGGGTCGGTGGTCAACCTACGAGCAGTACTTC
TRBD1	TRBV19	-	TRBJ1-2	CASSEGQTRGGYTF	TGTGCCAGTAGTGAGGGACAGACCCGCGGTGGCTACACCTTC
-	TRBV5-1	-	TRBJ1-5	CASSYHPGRQPQHF	TGCGCCAGCAGCTATCACCCTGGGCGACAGCCCCAGCATTTT
-	TRBV7-9	-	TRBJ1-1	CASRQDTEAFF	TGTGCCAGCAGACAAGACACTGAAGCTTTCTTT
TRBD1	TRBV27	-	TRBJ2-7	CASSYIRGQGHEQYF	TGTGCCAGCAGTTATATTAGGGGACAGGGCCACGAGCAGTACTTC
TRBD2	TRBV6-6	-	TRBJ2-7	CASNRLAGTYEQYF	TGTGCCAGCAATAGACTAGCAGGTACCTACGAGCAGTACTTC
-	TRBV6-5	once	TRBJ1-6	CASSYRPEVYNSPLHF	TGTGCCAGCAGTTACCGCCCCGAGGTTTATAATTCACCCCTCCACTTT
TRBD1	TRBV11-2	-	TRBJ1-1	CASSTGTDPNLF	TGTGCCAGCAGCACTGGGACAGACCCGAACTTATTT
TRBD1	TRBV4-1	-	TRBJ1-3	CASSQRTGIFAGNTIYF	TGCGCCAGCAGCCAAAGGACAGGGATTTTCGCGGGAAACACCATATATTTT
TRBD1	TRBV4-1	-	TRBJ1-5	CASSPRTGPSNQPQHF	TGCGCCAGCAGCCCCCGGACAGGTCCTAGCAATCAGCCCCAGCATTTT
TRBD1	TRBV29-1	-	TRBJ1-2	CSAGRTGEEGYGYTF	TGCAGCGCAGGTCGAACAGGGGAGGAGGGTTATGGCTACACCTTC
-	TRBV28	few	TRBJ1-1	CASRLDSAAFF	TGTGCCAGCAGACTTGACAGCGCCGCTTTCTTT
-	TRBV2	-	TRBJ2-2	CASSALPLGHGGLDGELFF	TGTGCCAGCAGTGCCCTCCCGTTAGGACACGGAGGGTTAGACGGGGAGCTGTTTTTT
-	TRBV18	-	TRBJ1-5	CASSPSGPNQPQHF	TGTGCCAGCTCACCGTCCGGTCCCAATCAGCCCCAGCATTTT
-	TRBV12-2	-	TRBJ2-3	CASLATSGGERDTQYF	TGTGCAAGTCTCGCGACTAGCGGGGGGGAACGGGATACGCAGTATTTT
-	TRBV6-1	once	TRBJ2-3	CASSESPADTQYF	TGTGCCAGCAGTGAGAGCCCTGCAGATACGCAGTATTTT
TRBD1	TRBV5-5	-	TRBJ1-1	CASRQPGQGSTEAFF	TGTGCCAGCAGGCAACCGGGACAGGGGAGTACTGAAGCTTTCTTT
TRBD2	TRBV11-2	-	TRBJ2-1	CASSLVVAGEPYNEQFF	TGTGCCAGCAGCTTAGTGGTAGCGGGGGAACCCTACAATGAGCAGTTCTTC
-	TRBV27	-	TRBJ1-6	CASSWGTGSSYNSPLHF	TGTGCCAGCAGTTGGGGAACAGGGAGCTCCTATAATTCACCCCTCCACTTT
-	TRBV20-1	-	TRBJ2-3	CSAKGDTQYF	TGCAGTGCTAAGGGGGATACGCAGTATTTT
-	TRBV19	-	TRBJ1-5	CASSIVQGRDNQPQHF	TGTGCCAGTAGTATAGTTCAGGGAAGAGACAATCAGCCCCAGCATTTT
-	TRBV6-1	-	TRBJ1-2	CASSESAGEASGYTF	TGTGCCAGCAGTGAATCCGCAGGGGAAGCGAGCGGCTACACCTTC
-	TRBV9	-	TRBJ2-1	CASSARTGGSYNEQFF	TGTGCCAGCAGCGCCCGGACCGGGGGCTCCTACAATGAGCAGTTCTTC
TRBD1	TRBV7-6	once	TRBJ2-2	CASSLPGTGNTGELFF	TGTGCCAGCAGCTTACCCGGGACAGGGAACACCGGGGAGCTGTTTTTT
-	TRBV4-1	-	TRBJ1-2	CASSRPNPDSPRPVLIF	TGCGCCAGCAGCCGGCCGAACCCGGACAGTCCCCGTCCGGTCCTGATCTTC